These 9 T cell receptor beta chains originate from one sample sequenced in a study of CXCR3-negative and CXCR3-positive naive CD8 T cells. Study-level results: Greater hydrophobicity was found in TRB CDR3s of CXCR3-positive naive cells than of CXCR3-negative naive cells.

Preparation of TRB cDNA libraries relied on 5' RACE carrying UMI labels. TCRdb reworked the 5' RACE reads into one entry per CDR3 protein, no DNA. This sample's table reports over 70,000 distinct CDR3 sequences. No antigen has been identified for these receptors. The sample was naive CXCR3+ CD8+ T cells from blood. The sample's subset: CD45RO-CCR7+CD27+CD95- naive CD8+ T cells expressing CXCR3 (TNR3+). The receptors were sampled from a human donor in good health. Some clones in this sample may be carry-over from other donors' samples.

This chain connects TRBV14 to TRBJ1-1. This CDR3 has 14 residues. In germline, CDR1 is SGHDN, CDR2 FVKESK. CDR3 sequence reads: CASSQYRRNTEAFF.

The gene calls are TRBV28 and TRBJ1-5; TCRdb returns TRBD1, unconfirmable since there is no DNA. Germline CDR1 and CDR2: MDHEN and SYDVKM. This CDR3 comprises 14 residues. The CDR3 sequence: CASRETGGDQPQHF.

J is TRBJ2-1 and V is TRBV24-1. This CDR3 has 12 residues. Germline CDR1 KGHDR, CDR2 SFDVKD. Here the CDR3 reads CATKSSYNEQFF.

J is TRBJ2-2 and V is TRBV7-3; TCRdb designates TRBD1, a call that cannot be tested without DNA. This CDR3 is 16 amino acids long. Germline-derived CDR1 and CDR2 are SGHTA and FQGTGA. The CDR3 is CASRDPSGGNTGELFF.

The chain uses TRBV4-1 and TRBJ2-7; TCRdb's D call, TRBD1, is unchecked because there is no DNA. There are 15 residues in the CDR3. Germline values: CDR1 MGHRA, CDR2 YSYEKL. CDR3: CASSQVQGSSYEQYF.

The chain combines TRBV7-8 with TRBJ2-1; the D call from TCRdb, TRBD2, cannot be confirmed without DNA. The CDR3 loop spans 16 amino acids. CDR1 is SGHVS, CDR2 FQNEAQ, per germline. CDR3 in amino acids: CASSSEVSGGYNEQFF.

The chain employs TRBV29-1 and TRBJ2-2; TCRdb's D call of TRBD1 is untestable without DNA. The CDR3 sequence is 13 residues long. Germline CDR1 reads SQVTM; CDR2 reads ANQGSEA. The CDR3: CSVAGAGTGELFF.

The V gene is TRBV15, the J gene TRBJ2-7; TCRdb returns TRBD1, unconfirmable since there is no DNA. Germline lookup yields CDR1 LNHNV and CDR2 YYDKDF (reference sequence). The CDR3 contains 13 residues. This chain's CDR3 is CATSGTGGYEQYF.

The chain joins TRBV7-2 to TRBJ2-3; the TCRdb D gene call, TRBD1, has no DNA to confirm it. This CDR3 spans 14 amino acids. The germline V gene has CDR1 SGHTA and CDR2 FQGNSA. The CDR3 sequence: CASSLMPGGREQYF. Using reference TRBV7-2 and TRBJ2-3 for the parts outside the CDR3, the full variable domain is GAGVSQSPSNKVTEKGKDVELRCDPISGHTALYWYRQSLGQGLEFLIYFQGNSAPDKSGLPSDRFSAERTGGSVSTLTIQRTQQEDSAVYLCASSLMPGGREQYFGPGTRLTVL.